This entry lists 10 T cell receptor beta chains sequenced from one sample in a study of human thymus T cells. The study used thymus tissue resected during corrective heart surgery. Profiling relied on immunoSEQ multiplex PCR, and the TCRdb table lists in-frame clones only, not all of them. The data show about 120,000 clones, around 94% seen once. What was sequenced was thymus tissue. The receptors derive from a boy less than two years old with a congenital heart defect but otherwise immunologically healthy.

This chain joins TRBV14 and TRBJ1-2; D not certain. The CDR3 is 11 residues long. The germline CDR1 and CDR2 sequences are SGHDN and FVKESK. Deletions cut 3 bases from V and 3 bases from J, with 2 bases between. The CDR3 coding sequence is TGTGCCAGCAGCCACTACTATGGCTACACCTTC. Encoded protein: CASSHYYGYTF.

This chain links TRBV11-2 with TRBJ1-1, with D possibly matching TRBD1 (6 bases). CDR3 length: 18 residues. Per the germline V gene, CDR1 is SGHAT and CDR2 is FQNNGV. The V end was cut by 0 bases, the J end by 1 base, with 18 bases between. CDR3 amino acids: CASSLDYYPQGWNTEAFF. The CDR3 DNA sequence: TGTGCCAGCAGCTTAGATTACTACCCACAGGGCTGGAACACTGAAGCTTTCTTT. Using reference TRBV11-2 and TRBJ1-1 for the parts outside the CDR3, the full variable domain is EAGVAQSPRYKIIEKRQSVAFWCNPISGHATLYWYQQILGQGPKLLIQFQNNGVVDDSQLPKDRFSAERLKGVDSTLKIQPAKLEDSAVYLCASSLDYYPQGWNTEAFFGQGTRLTVV.

This chain links TRBV4-1 with TRBJ2-2; a weak D match, TRBD2 (6 bases). Looked up from germline, CDR1 is MGHRA and CDR2 is YSYEKL. The CDR3 runs to 18 residues. V lost 0 bases and J lost 4, with 18 bases in between. The CDR3 nucleotides read TGCGCCAGCAGCCAAGATTCCCGGGACTCGATCTCCACCGGGGAGCTGTTTTTT. Its translation is CASSQDSRDSISTGELFF.

The rearrangement uses TRBV11-2 and TRBJ2-7; TRBD1 agrees at 9 bases. This CDR3 contains 16 residues. V lost 2 bases to trimming and J lost 1 base; unmatched junction nucleotides: 6. Germline V CDR1 and CDR2: SGHAT, FQNNGV. CDR3 in amino acids: CASSLLGTGRSYEQYF. CDR3 nucleotide sequence: TGTGCCAGCAGCTTACTTGGGACAGGGAGGTCCTACGAGCAGTACTTC.

The chain has TRBV5-1 and TRBJ2-1, with D unresolved. This CDR3 is 14 amino acids long. Germline-derived CDR1 and CDR2 are SGHRS and YFSETQ. The ends were cut back, 4 bases at V and 6 bases at J, with 14 bases in the middle. Written as DNA, the CDR3 is TGCGCCAGCAGCAGACCGGGCTTTCCCAATGAGCAGTTCTTC. Translating gives CASSRPGFPNEQFF.

The rearrangement links TRBV9 to TRBJ1-1; TRBD1 agrees at 12 bases. Germline V gene lookup returns CDR1 SGDLS and CDR2 YYNGEE. The CDR3 contains 17 residues. V shed 3 bases, J shed 3 bases, and the junction held 9 bases outside the gene matches. The CDR3 bases are TGTGCCAGCAGCGCCGGGACAGGGGGCTTTGAGGACACTGAAGCTTTCTTT. It encodes CASSAGTGGFEDTEAFF. Combining the CDR3 with reference TRBV9 and TRBJ1-1 gives the whole variable domain DSGVTQTPKHLITATGQRVTLRCSPRSGDLSVYWYQQSLDQGLQFLIQYYNGEERAKGNILERFSAQQFPDLHSELNLSSLELGDSALYFCASSAGTGGFEDTEAFFGQGTRLTVV.

This clone was observed a single time. V usage is TRBV6-1 and J usage is TRBJ2-2, with D possibly matching TRBD2 (5 bases). V lost 1 base and J 5 bases, leaving 11 bases between the germline ends. Per the germline V gene, CDR1 is MNHNS and CDR2 is SASEGT. This CDR3 region has 15 residues. The DNA of the CDR3 is TGTGCCAGCAGTGAAGGGGCAGAGGGAACCGGGGAGCTGTTTTTT. Translating it yields CASSEGAEGTGELFF.

The J gene is TRBJ1-4, the V gene TRBV14; D possibly corresponds to TRBD1 (5 bases). V was trimmed by 4 bases and J by 8 bases, leaving 8 bases between them. Germline CDR1 is SGHDN and CDR2 is FVKESK. The CDR3 is 12 amino acids. The CDR3 region has the DNA TGTGCCAGCAGCCTCCACAGGGAAAAACTGTTTTTT. Residues: CASSLHREKLFF.

The chain has TRBV11-3 and TRBJ2-7; 11 bases line up with TRBD2. In germline, CDR1 is SGHNT, CDR2 YENEEA. This CDR3 comprises 17 residues. V lost 0 bases to trimming and J lost 2 bases; unmatched junction nucleotides: 6. CDR3 in amino acids: CASSLDSLAGATYEQYF. As DNA, the CDR3 is TGTGCCAGCAGCTTAGATTCACTAGCGGGGGCTACCTACGAGCAGTACTTC.

The chain employs TRBV28 and TRBJ1-6, with D perhaps matching TRBD1 (5 bases). CDR3 size: 18 residues. CDR1 and CDR2 from the germline V gene are MDHEN and SYDVKM. Trimming stripped 6 bases from V and 0 bases from J, with 18 bases between. CDR3 nucleotides: TGTGCCAGCAGCCAGGACACTCCCCGGGGCTCCTATAATTCACCCCTCCACTTT. Residues: CASSQDTPRGSYNSPLHF.